This TCR beta chain stems from a study of radiotherapy plus CTLA-4 blockade in lung cancer. V lost 2 bases, J lost 4 bases, and 12 bases lay in between. Germline CDR1 reads GTSNPN; CDR2 reads SVGIG (reference sequence). The length of the CDR3 is 14 residues. People whose metastatic non-small-cell lung cancer was chemo-refractory got focal radiation along with CTLA-4 blockade by ipilimumab. Study-wide points: TCR clones originating in tumors grew in number in blood after radiotherapy plus ipilimumab. Among reported predictors of response, early blood T cell clone dynamics with interferon-beta performed best.

On this clone itself: Antigen unknown.

Only in-frame clones appear in the TCRdb table, and some are missing; sequencing was by immunoSEQ multiplex PCR. This table holds around 110,000 clones, around 89% found once. The source is a human donor with non-small cell lung cancer that progressed on radiotherapy plus ipilimumab. The sequences come from peripheral blood, collected from a patient treated with radiotherapy plus ipilimumab. The rearrangement links TRBV30 to TRBJ1-3; a weak D match, TRBD1 (6 bases). CDR3 DNA: TGTGCCTGGAGTATCGGGGGCGCAGGAAACACCATATATTTT. Its protein product is CAWSIGGAGNTIYF.